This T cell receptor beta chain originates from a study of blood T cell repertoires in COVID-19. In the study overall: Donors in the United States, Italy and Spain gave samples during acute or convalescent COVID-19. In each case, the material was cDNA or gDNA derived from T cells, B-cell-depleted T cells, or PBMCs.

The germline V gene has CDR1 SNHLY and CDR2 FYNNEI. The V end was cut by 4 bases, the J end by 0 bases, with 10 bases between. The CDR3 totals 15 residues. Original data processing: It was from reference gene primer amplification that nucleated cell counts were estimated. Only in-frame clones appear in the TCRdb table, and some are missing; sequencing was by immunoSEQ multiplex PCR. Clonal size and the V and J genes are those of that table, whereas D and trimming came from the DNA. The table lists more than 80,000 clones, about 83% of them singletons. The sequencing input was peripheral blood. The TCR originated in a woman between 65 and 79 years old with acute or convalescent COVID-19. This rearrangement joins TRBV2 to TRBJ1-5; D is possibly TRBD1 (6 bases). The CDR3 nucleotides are TGTGCCAGCAGTGGGGACATCTATAGCAATCAGCCCCAGCATTTT. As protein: CASSGDIYSNQPQHF.